The rows below give T cell receptor beta chains drawn from one sample of a study of blood T cell repertoires in COVID-19. Libraries were prepared by immunoSEQ multiplex PCR; TCRdb keeps only in-frame clonotypes and omits some of them. The sample has 150,000 to 200,000 clones, nearly 90% seen once. The sample comprised peripheral blood. These receptor sequences come from a man over 45 with acute or convalescent COVID-19. The CDR3 runs from the conserved cysteine through the conserved F or W. Fields, in order: J gene, V gene, D gene, clone size, CDR3 DNA, CDR3 protein. D genes are given only for firm matches. Size tells how often a clone was seen (once, few, many) or the class of an expanded clone, and some rows leave it out.

>TRBJ1-3|TRBV5-1|.|.
TGCGCCAGCAGCTCCGGGGGGGGGTCTGGAAACACCATATATTTT
CASSSGGGSGNTIYF
>TRBJ2-5|TRBV10-3|TRBD2|.
TGTGCCATCAGTGGTTTCGGCGGGAGCCTCCAAGAGACCCAGTACTTC
CAISGFGGSLQETQYF
>TRBJ2-2|TRBV2|TRBD2|.
TGTGCCAGCAAGAGACTAGCGGGAGCGGACGGGGAGCTGTTTTTT
CASKRLAGADGELFF
>TRBJ1-1|TRBV20-1|TRBD1|.
TGCAGTGCTAGTTCGGGACAGGTCCATATGAACACTGAAGCTTTCTTT
CSASSGQVHMNTEAFF
>TRBJ2-7|TRBV5-1|TRBD1|.
TGCGCCAGCAGCTTCGGGGGGACAGGGGGCGACGAGCAGTACTTC
CASSFGGTGGDEQYF
>TRBJ2-1|TRBV2|.|.
TGTGCCAGCAGTGAAGATGTAGGACTGACGTACAATGAGCAGTTCTTC
CASSEDVGLTYNEQFF
>TRBJ1-1|TRBV5-1|TRBD1|once
TGCGCCAGCAGCTTGGAAGACAGGGGGAGAGTTGGTGAAGCTTTCTTT
CASSLEDRGRVGEAFF
>TRBJ2-1|TRBV7-3|TRBD2|.
TGTGCCAGCAGCTTACCCGCTAGCGGGAGGGCTAATGAGCAGTTCTTC
CASSLPASGRANEQFF
>TRBJ2-2|TRBV7-3|.|.
TGTGCCAGCAGCCCTGACAGTTCCACGGGGGAGCTGTTTTTT
CASSPDSSTGELFF
>TRBJ1-5|TRBV6-5|.|.
TGTGCCAGCAGTCCCATGGGGCTTAGCAATCAGCCCCAGCATTTT
CASSPMGLSNQPQHF
>TRBJ2-7|TRBV14|TRBD1|once
TGTGCCAGCAGCCAAGGGACAGGGACCTACGAGCAGTACTTC
CASSQGTGTYEQYF
>TRBJ1-5|TRBV28|TRBD1|.
TGTGCCAGCACCTTGACAGGGGGCGGCGATCAGCCCCAGCATTTT
CASTLTGGGDQPQHF
>TRBJ1-2|TRBV9|.|.
TGTGCCAGCAGCGCGGGGGGGCAGTATATTACTAACTATGGCTACACCTTC
CASSAGGQYITNYGYTF
>TRBJ2-2|TRBV7-3|TRBD1|.
TGTGTCAGCAGCTCAGGGACAGGGGACACCGGGGAGCTGTTTTTT
CVSSSGTGDTGELFF
>TRBJ1-2|TRBV9|.|.
TGTGCCAGCAGCGCCCACAGGGTACGGGCTAACTATGGCTACACCTTC
CASSAHRVRANYGYTF